This TCR beta chain comes out of a study of OX40 agonist ivuxolimab in advanced cancers. Study conclusions and caveats: Researchers did not establish what antigens the expanded peripheral T cells target. With doses of 0.1 to 3.0 mg/kg, CD4+ and CD8+ blood T cells had undergone clonal expansion by week 6.

Trimming pared 0 bases from V and 4 bases from J, leaving 12 bases between. The CDR3 consists of 15 residues. Germline CDR1 reads PRHDT; CDR2 reads FYEKMQ (reference sequence). Comments on this clone: Antigen specificity is unknown.

It was autoimmune disease history or systemic immunosuppression that excluded patients. Clones were sequenced by immunoSEQ multiplex PCR, and TCRdb holds only the in-frame ones, with some missing. The sample records roughly 60,000 clones, more than 80% being singletons. Here the sequenced sample was CD4+ or CD8+ T cells sorted from blood, taken in a trial of the OX40 agonist ivuxolimab. The TCR comes from an adult with an advanced solid tumor such as melanoma, head and neck, liver or kidney cancer. The rearrangement uses TRBV13 and TRBJ1-1, with D perhaps TRBD1 (6 bases). CDR3 sequence (DNA): TGTGCCAGCAGCTTAGGCCAGGGGTTCGTCACTGAAGCTTTCTTT. This codes for CASSLGQGFVTEAFF.